This T cell receptor (beta chain) was identified in a study of cytomegalovirus exposure and HLA in healthy donors. Whole-study results and caveats: Apparent HLA restriction characterized most CMV-associated TCR beta chains in a later analysis.

V shed 3 bases and J shed 3 bases, with 17 bases lying between them. Germline values: CDR1 SGDLS, CDR2 YYNGEE. CDR3 length: 16 amino acids. PCR amplification relied on 60 Vbeta primers (plus 13 Jbeta primers). Assay used: immunoSEQ multiplex PCR; TCRdb lists only in-frame clones, some missing. The profile shows about 130,000 clones, roughly 79% of them singletons. The sample holds a few counts of this clone. Its antigen is not identified. The genes are TRBV9 and TRBJ2-3; D possibly corresponds to TRBD2 (5 bases). The receptor comes from a woman in her thirties or forties in good health and CMV-seronegative. Sequenced material: PBMCs. The CDR3: CASSATGITGTDTQYF. For the CDR3, the DNA is TGTGCCAGCAGCGCCACGGGGATCACTGGAACAGATACGCAGTATTTT. The full variable domain, completed using reference TRBV9 and TRBJ2-3, is DSGVTQTPKHLITATGQRVTLRCSPRSGDLSVYWYQQSLDQGLQFLIQYYNGEERAKGNILERFSAQQFPDLHSELNLSSLELGDSALYFCASSATGITGTDTQYFGPGTRLTVL.